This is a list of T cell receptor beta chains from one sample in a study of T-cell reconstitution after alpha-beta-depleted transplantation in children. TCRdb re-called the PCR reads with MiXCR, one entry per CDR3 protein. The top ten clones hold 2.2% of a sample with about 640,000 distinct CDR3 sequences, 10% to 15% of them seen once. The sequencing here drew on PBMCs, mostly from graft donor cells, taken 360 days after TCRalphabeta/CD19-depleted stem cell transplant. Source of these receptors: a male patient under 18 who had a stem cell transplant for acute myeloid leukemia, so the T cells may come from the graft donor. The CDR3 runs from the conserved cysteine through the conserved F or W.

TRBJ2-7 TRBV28 CAGGDPGQGSTYEQYF
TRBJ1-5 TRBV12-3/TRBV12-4 CASSLTGGGQPQHF
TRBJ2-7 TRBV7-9 CASSPSGRFSYEQYF
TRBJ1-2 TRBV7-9 CASSSNTDGYTF
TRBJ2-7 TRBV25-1 CASTSSYEQYF
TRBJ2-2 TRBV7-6 CASSSGTSFTGELFF
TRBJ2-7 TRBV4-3 CASSQGFGQGSSYEQYF
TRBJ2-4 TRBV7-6 CASSLGTGLAKNIQYF
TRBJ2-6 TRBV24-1 CATSDLKGGGANVLTF
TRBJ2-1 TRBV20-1 CGGSGSYNEQFF
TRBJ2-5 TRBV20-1 CSASQDSGSLQETQYF
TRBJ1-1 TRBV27 CASSGASGGAGTEAFF
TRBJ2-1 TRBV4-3 CASSQEPGTAGEQFF
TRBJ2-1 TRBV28 CASSRDGPYNEQFF
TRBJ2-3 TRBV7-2 CASSLASSRSTDTQYF
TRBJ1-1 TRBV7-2 CASSLLAGGNTEAFF
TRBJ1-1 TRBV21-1 CASSKKVGQGLNTEAFF
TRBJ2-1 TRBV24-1 CATSGRGTTYNEQFF
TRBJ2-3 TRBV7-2 CASSLLGQGASTQYF
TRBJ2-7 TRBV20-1 CSARGGLAGDGLIYEQYF
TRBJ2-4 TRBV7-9 CASSLVGIQYF
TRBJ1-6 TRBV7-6 CASSLGGGFDSYNSPLHF
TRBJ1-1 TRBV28 CASSLMARAFF
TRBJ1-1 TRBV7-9 CASSAQQKEGTEAFF
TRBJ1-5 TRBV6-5 CASTYVHRVQPQHF
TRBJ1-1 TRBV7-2 CASSLAGRADRGDDEAFF
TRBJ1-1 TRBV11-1 CASADLNLGYSRVRPNTEAFF
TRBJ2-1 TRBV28 CASFSLRGYNEQFF
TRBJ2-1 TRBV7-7 CASSLNEVSYNEQFF
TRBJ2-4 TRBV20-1 CSARVPGLRRNIQYF
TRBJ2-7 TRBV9 CASSVEQVAAYEQYF
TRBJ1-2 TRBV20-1 CSARGGTGASGYTF
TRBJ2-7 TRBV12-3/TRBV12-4 CASSFLRDPGYEQYF
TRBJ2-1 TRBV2 CASRPGLAFWVNEQFF
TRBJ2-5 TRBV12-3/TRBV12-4 CASSGLVRETQYF
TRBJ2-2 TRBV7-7 CASSLARQGETGELFF
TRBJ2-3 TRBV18 CASSPKTDTQYF
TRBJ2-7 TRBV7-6 CASSRSLGVSYEQYF
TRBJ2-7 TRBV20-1 CSGTGSVYEQYF
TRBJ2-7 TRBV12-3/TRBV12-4 CASSLGKAYEQYF
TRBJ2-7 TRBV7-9 CASSLAQVGYEQYF
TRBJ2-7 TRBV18 CASSPLEQGAGLEQYF
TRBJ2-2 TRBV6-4 CASSPNVAFTGELFF
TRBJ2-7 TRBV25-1 CASSVPGQGYEQYF
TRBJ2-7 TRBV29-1 CSVEWTGRTYEQYF
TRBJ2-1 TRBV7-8 CASSFTVRGRERNNEQFF
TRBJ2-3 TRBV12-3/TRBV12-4 CASSFKGTGGGDTQYF
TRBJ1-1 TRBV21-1 CASSKTWPDEAFF
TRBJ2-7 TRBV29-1 CSVYLGQSSYEQYF
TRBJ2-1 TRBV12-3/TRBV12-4 CASRPLAVLAYNEQFF
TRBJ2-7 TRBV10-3 CAIGGVAGSSYEQYF
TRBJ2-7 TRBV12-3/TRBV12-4 CASSLGGWGYEQYF
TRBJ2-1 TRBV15 CATSRVSGNEQFF
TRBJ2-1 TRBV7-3 CASSPQGFSEQFF
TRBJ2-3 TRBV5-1 CASSFREPSTDTQYF
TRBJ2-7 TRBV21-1 CASSKANGQGIVRRYFSYEQYF
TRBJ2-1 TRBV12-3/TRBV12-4 CASSLGERGGQFF
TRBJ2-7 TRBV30 CAWSPRLAGAVIQQYF
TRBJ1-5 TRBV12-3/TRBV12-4 CASSFSGSQPQHF
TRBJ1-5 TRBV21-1 CASSKAGRGQPQHF